This T cell receptor beta chain was sequenced during a study of blood T cell repertoires in COVID-19. Data came from immunoSEQ multiplex PCR; TCRdb stores just in-frame clones and leaves some out. The profile covers roughly 100,000 clones, with roughly 81% appearing a single time and 9.5% to 10% taken by the ten largest. J gave up 0 bases and V 0 bases, and 7 bases lay outside the gene matches. The CDR3 is made up of 20 amino acids. Per germline, CDR1 MGHRA and CDR2 YSYEKL. Sequenced sample: peripheral blood. The chain couples TRBV4-1 to TRBJ2-4, with TRBD2 matching 14 bases. The TCR comes from a man aged 40-49 years with active or convalescent COVID-19. In DNA form, the CDR3 reads TGCGCCAGCAGCCAAGATAAGACTAGCGGGGGGGCCCTAGCCAAAAACATTCAGTACTTC. Translated: CASSQDKTSGGALAKNIQYF.